These 11 T cell receptor beta chains originate from one sample sequenced in a study of response to subunit inactivated influenza vaccine. TCRdb used MiXCR to reprocess the RT-PCR reads, holding one entry per CDR3 protein. The table records over 800,000 distinct CDR3 sequences, approximately 22% of them present only once. Sequenced material: PBMCs from blood, taken approximately 5 days after vaccination. Every receptor here comes from a man in his fifties or sixties who received an inactivated influenza vaccine.

This clonotype was seen a handful of times. The chain has TRBV7-8 and TRBJ2-2; weak D call: TRBD1 (6 bases). V lost 5 bases, J lost 3 bases, and 19 bases lay in between. CDR1 and CDR2 from the germline V gene are SGHVS and FQNEAQ. The length of the CDR3 is 17 residues. CDR3 loop: CASSVAVLGAHTGELFF. The CDR3 DNA sequence: TGTGCCAGCAGCGTCGCGGTTTTGGGGGCACACACCGGGGAGCTGTTTTTT.

This chain connects TRBV7-9 to TRBJ2-2; weak D call: TRBD1 (5 bases). V gave up 5 bases and J gave up 2 bases, with 15 bases separating them. This CDR3 region has 16 residues. From germline, CDR1 is SEHNR and CDR2 FQNEAQ (reference sequence). This CDR3 is CASSLQGWGNTGELFF. The CDR3 bases are TGTGCCAGCAGCCTTCAGGGTTGGGGTAACACCGGGGAGCTGTTTTTT.

The genes are TRBV18 and TRBJ2-4; 7 nucleotides agree with TRBD1. The CDR3 is made up of 17 amino acids. The V and J ends lost 0 bases and 4 bases, in that order; junction bases with no gene match: 9. CDR1 and CDR2 from the germline V gene are KGHSH and LQKENI. The CDR3 DNA reads as TGTGCCAGCTCACCACCTCTATTGACAGGGAATAAAAACATTCAGTACTTC. Protein: CASSPPLLTGNKNIQYF. Using reference TRBV18 and TRBJ2-4 for the parts outside the CDR3, the full variable domain is NAGVMQNPRHLVRRRGQEARLRCSPMKGHSHVYWYRQLPEEGLKFMVYLQKENIIDESGMPKERFSAEFPKEGPSILRIQQVVRGDSAAYFCASSPPLLTGNKNIQYFGAGTRLSVL.

This clonotype was counted between two and nine times. The genes are TRBV7-9 and TRBJ2-7; possibly TRBD1 for D (6 bases). Trimming left V 2 bases short and J 1 base short, with 12 bases between. CDR3 length: 15 amino acids. CDR1 is SEHNR, CDR2 FQNEAQ, per germline (reference sequence). The CDR3 here is CASSLRAGESYEQYF. The CDR3 nucleotides are TGTGCCAGCAGCTTAAGGGCAGGGGAGTCCTACGAGCAGTACTTC. The entire variable domain, with the rest obtained from reference TRBV7-9 and TRBJ2-7, is as follows: DTGVSQNPRHKITKRGQNVTFRCDPISEHNRLYWYRQTLGQGPEFLTYFQNEAQLEKSRLLSDRFSAERPKGSFSTLEIQRTEQGDSAMYLCASSLRAGESYEQYFGPGTRLTVT.

The V gene is TRBV5-1, the J gene TRBJ2-7; no definite D call. V lost 4 bases and J lost 2, with 13 bases in between. This CDR3 contains 14 residues. Germline V gene lookup returns CDR1 SGHRS and CDR2 YFSETQ. CDR3 in DNA: TGCGCCAGCAGCACTGAGCCTCCAGCCTACGAGCAGTACTTC. It specifies CASSTEPPAYEQYF. The whole variable domain, remainder taken from reference TRBV5-1 and TRBJ2-7, is KAGVTQTPRYLIKTRGQQVTLSCSPISGHRSVSWYQQTPGQGLQFLFEYFSETQRNKGNFPGRFSGRQFSNSRSEMNVSTLELGDSALYLCASSTEPPAYEQYFGPGTRLTVT.

This clonotype was seen at least ten times. This sequence joins TRBV20-1 and TRBJ1-5, with a tentative D call TRBD1 (6 bases). CDR1 is DFQATT and CDR2 is SNEGSKA in the germline V gene (reference sequence). The CDR3 sequence is 14 residues long. Trimming stripped 0 bases from V and 5 bases from J, with 11 bases between. The CDR3 spells CSARERGAYQPQHF. In nucleotides, the CDR3 is TGCAGTGCTAGAGAACGGGGGGCCTATCAGCCCCAGCATTTT.

The chain combines TRBV5-1 with TRBJ2-7, with D unclear. Germline CDR1 is SGHRS and CDR2 is YFSETQ. The CDR3 spans 14 residues. Deletions cut 3 bases from V and 3 bases from J, with 13 bases between. DNA for the CDR3: TGCGCCAGCAGCTCGCGGACGACCGTCTACGAGCAGTACTTC. This codes for CASSSRTTVYEQYF. Filled out from reference TRBV5-1 and TRBJ2-7, the complete variable domain reads KAGVTQTPRYLIKTRGQQVTLSCSPISGHRSVSWYQQTPGQGLQFLFEYFSETQRNKGNFPGRFSGRQFSNSRSEMNVSTLELGDSALYLCASSSRTTVYEQYFGPGTRLTVT.

This clonotype was observed many times. This rearrangement joins TRBV4-3 to TRBJ2-3; 9 nucleotides line up with TRBD2. Trimming cost V 0 bases and J 4 bases; bases outside gene matches: 5. Germline V CDR1 and CDR2: LGHNA, YSLEER. CDR3 length: 16 amino acids. The CDR3 loop reads CASSQDGRGGADTQYF. Written as DNA, the CDR3 is TGCGCCAGCAGCCAAGATGGGCGCGGGGGGGCAGATACGCAGTATTTT.

J is TRBJ2-1 and V is TRBV4-3; D remains ambiguous. CDR1 and CDR2 (germline): LGHNA, YSLEER. Between the trimmed V and J ends, which lost 0 bases and 2 bases, there was a span of 8 bases. There are 15 residues in the CDR3. The CDR3, as DNA: TGCGCCAGCAGCCAAGACAGGATACCCTACAATGAGCAGTTCTTC. Amino acid sequence: CASSQDRIPYNEQFF.

The chain carries TRBV6-1 and TRBJ2-3; 7 bases map to TRBD2. The germline gives CDR1 MNHNS, CDR2 SASEGT. The CDR3 has 16 residues. With 5 bases clipped from V and 1 base from J, the junction kept 9 bases outside the gene matches. This CDR3 reads CASSRSGLAGTDTQYF. The CDR3 nucleotides read TGTGCCAGCAGTCGATCCGGGCTAGCGGGCACAGATACGCAGTATTTT.

The V call is TRBV30, the J call TRBJ1-1; possibly TRBD1 for D (5 bases). CDR3 length: 14 residues. The V gene lost 0 bases and the J gene lost 1 base, with 9 bases spanning the gap. Germline V gives CDR1 GTSNPN, CDR2 SVGIG (reference sequence). The CDR3 loop reads CAWSVQEGNTEAFF. In DNA, the CDR3 is TGTGCCTGGAGTGTACAGGAAGGGAACACTGAAGCTTTCTTT.